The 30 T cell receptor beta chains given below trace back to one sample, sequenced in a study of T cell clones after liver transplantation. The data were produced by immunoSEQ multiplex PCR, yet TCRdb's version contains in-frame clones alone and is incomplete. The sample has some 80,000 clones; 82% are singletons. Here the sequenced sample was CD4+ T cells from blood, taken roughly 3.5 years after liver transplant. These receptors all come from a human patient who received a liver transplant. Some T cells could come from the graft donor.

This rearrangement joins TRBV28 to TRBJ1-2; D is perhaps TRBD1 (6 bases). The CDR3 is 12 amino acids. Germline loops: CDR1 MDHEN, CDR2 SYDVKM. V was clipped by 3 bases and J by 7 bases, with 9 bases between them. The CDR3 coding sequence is TGTGCCAGCAGTTTGACAGGATCTGGCTACACCTTC. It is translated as CASSLTGSGYTF.

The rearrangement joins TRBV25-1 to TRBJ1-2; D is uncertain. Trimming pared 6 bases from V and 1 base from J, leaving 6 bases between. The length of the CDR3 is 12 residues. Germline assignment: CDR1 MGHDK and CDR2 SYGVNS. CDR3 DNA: TGTGCCAGCAGGGGCTTTAACTATGGCTACACCTTC. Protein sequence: CASRGFNYGYTF.

The CDR3, as DNA: TGTGCCAGCAGTTACGAGGGCCTAGGGGGCAATGAGCAGTTCTTC. This translates into CASSYEGLGGNEQFF. The V call is TRBV27, the J call TRBJ2-1; TRBD1 might be the D (6 bases). CDR1 MNHEY and CDR2 SMNVEV come from the germline V gene (reference sequence). Trimming took off 4 bases at V and 6 bases at J, with 16 bases between the two ends. This CDR3 spans 15 amino acids.

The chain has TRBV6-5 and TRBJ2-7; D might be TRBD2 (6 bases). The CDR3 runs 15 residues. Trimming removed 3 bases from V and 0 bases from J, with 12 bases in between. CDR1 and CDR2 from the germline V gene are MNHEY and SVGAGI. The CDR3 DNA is TGTGCCAGCAGTTATGGGCGGGATTCCTCCTACGAGCAGTACTTC. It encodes CASSYGRDSSYEQYF.

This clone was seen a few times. The CDR3 nucleotides read TGTGCCAGCAGCGTAGACGAGGGGGCGAACTACGAGCAGTACTTC. As protein: CASSVDEGANYEQYF. V usage is TRBV9 and J usage is TRBJ2-7, with 7 nucleotides matching TRBD1. This CDR3 has 15 residues. The V segment lost 0 bases and the J segment 3 bases; nucleotides outside the gene matches: 6. CDR1 is SGDLS, CDR2 YYNGEE, per germline. Complete variable domain (other parts from reference TRBV9 and TRBJ2-7): DSGVTQTPKHLITATGQRVTLRCSPRSGDLSVYWYQQSLDQGLQFLIQYYNGEERAKGNILERFSAQQFPDLHSELNLSSLELGDSALYFCASSVDEGANYEQYFGPGTRLTVT.

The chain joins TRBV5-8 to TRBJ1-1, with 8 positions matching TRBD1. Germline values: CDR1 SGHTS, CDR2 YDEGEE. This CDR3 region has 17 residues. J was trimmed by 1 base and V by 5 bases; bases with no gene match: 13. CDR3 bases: TGTGCCAGCAGGCGTACAGGGGGTAACCGGTGGAACACTGAAGCTTTCTTT. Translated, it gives CASRRTGGNRWNTEAFF.

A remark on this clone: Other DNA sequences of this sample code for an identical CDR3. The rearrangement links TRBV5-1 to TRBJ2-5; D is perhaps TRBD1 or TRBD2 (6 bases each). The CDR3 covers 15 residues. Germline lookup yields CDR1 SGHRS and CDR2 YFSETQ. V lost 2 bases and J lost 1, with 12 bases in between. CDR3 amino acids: CASSLGGGGQETQYF. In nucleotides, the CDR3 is TGCGCCAGCAGCTTAGGGGGAGGAGGCCAAGAGACCCAGTACTTC.

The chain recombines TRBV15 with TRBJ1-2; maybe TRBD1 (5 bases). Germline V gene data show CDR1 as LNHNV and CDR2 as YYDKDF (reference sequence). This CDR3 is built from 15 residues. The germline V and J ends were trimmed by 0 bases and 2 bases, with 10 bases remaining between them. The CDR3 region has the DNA TGTGCCACCAGCAGAGATCGAGAGGGGAACTATGGCTACACCTTC. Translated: CATSRDREGNYGYTF.

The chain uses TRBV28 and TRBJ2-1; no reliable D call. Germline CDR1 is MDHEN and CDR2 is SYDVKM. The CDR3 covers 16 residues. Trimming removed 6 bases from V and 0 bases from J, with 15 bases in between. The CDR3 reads CASRRSGFSSYNEQFF. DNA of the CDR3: TGTGCCAGCAGAAGGTCGGGTTTCAGCTCCTACAATGAGCAGTTCTTC.

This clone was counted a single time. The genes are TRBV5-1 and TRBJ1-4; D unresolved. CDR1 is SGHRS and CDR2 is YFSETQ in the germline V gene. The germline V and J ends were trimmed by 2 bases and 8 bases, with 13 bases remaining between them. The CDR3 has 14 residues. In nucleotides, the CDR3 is TGCGCCAGCAGCTTACAGCCTGATAGCGAAAAACTGTTTTTT. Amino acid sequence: CASSLQPDSEKLFF.

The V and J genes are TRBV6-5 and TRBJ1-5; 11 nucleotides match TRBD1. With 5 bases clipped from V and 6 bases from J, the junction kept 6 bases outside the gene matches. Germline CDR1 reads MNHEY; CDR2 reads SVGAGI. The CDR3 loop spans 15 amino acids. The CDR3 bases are TGTGCCAGCAGTCCGGACAGGGGGCTCGGTCAGCCCCAGCATTTT. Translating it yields CASSPDRGLGQPQHF.

This chain's CDR3 is CASSFQTGEKGNTIYF. For the CDR3, the DNA is TGTGCCAGCAGTTTTCAGACAGGGGAAAAGGGAAACACCATATATTTT. The V call is TRBV28, the J call TRBJ1-3; the match to TRBD1 covers 8 bases. The CDR3 covers 16 residues. The V segment lost 3 bases and the J segment 4 bases; nucleotides outside the gene matches: 8. Germline CDR1 is MDHEN and CDR2 is SYDVKM.

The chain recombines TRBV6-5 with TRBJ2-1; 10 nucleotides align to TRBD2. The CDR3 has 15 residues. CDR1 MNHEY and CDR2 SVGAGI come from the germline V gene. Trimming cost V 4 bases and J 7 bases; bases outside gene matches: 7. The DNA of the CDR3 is TGTGCCAGCAGTTCTAGCGGGAGCTTAAGGAATGAGCAGTTCTTC. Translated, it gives CASSSSGSLRNEQFF.

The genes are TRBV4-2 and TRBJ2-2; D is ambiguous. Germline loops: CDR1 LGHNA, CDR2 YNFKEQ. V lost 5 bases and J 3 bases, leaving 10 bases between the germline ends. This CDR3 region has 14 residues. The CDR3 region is CASSFYSYTGELFF. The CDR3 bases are TGTGCCAGCAGCTTTTACAGCTACACCGGGGAGCTGTTTTTT.

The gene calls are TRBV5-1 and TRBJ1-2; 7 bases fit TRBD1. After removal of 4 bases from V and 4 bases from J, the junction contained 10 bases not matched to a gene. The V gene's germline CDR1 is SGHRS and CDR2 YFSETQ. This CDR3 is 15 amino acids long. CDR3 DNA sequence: TGCGCCAGCAGCGACGGACAGGCAGGGAGCTATGGCTACACCTTC. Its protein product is CASSDGQAGSYGYTF.

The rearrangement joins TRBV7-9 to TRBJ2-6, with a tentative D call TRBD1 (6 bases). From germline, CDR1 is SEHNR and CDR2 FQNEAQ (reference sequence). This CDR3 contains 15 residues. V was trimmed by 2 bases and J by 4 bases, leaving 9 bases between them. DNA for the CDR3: TGTGCCAGCAGCTTAAGGGGGACCGGGGCCAACGTCCTGACTTTC. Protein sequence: CASSLRGTGANVLTF.

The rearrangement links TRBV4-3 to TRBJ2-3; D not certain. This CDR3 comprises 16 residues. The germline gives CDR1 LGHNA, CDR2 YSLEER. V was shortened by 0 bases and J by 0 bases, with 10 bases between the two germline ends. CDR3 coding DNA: TGCGCCAGCAGCCAAGAAGCGACGCCCAGCACAGATACGCAGTATTTT. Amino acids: CASSQEATPSTDTQYF.

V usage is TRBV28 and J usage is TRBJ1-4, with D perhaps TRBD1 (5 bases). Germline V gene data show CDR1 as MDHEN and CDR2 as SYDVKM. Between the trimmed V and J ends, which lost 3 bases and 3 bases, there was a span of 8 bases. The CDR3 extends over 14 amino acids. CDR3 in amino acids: CASSLGGANEKLFF. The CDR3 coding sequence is TGTGCCAGCAGTTTGGGGGGAGCTAATGAAAAACTGTTTTTT.

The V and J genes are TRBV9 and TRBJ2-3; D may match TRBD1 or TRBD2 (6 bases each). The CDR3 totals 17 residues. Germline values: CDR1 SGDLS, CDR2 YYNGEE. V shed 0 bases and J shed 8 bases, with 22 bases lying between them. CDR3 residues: CASSVEGQGGYQGTQYF. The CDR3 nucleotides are TGTGCCAGCAGCGTAGAGGGGCAAGGGGGGTACCAAGGTACGCAGTATTTT.

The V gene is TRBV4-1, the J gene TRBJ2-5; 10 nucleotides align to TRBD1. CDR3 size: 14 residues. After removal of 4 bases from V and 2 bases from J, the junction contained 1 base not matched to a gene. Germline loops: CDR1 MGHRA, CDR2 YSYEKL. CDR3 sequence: CASSPDRGQETQYF. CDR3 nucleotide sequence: TGCGCCAGCAGCCCGGACAGGGGGCAAGAGACCCAGTACTTC.

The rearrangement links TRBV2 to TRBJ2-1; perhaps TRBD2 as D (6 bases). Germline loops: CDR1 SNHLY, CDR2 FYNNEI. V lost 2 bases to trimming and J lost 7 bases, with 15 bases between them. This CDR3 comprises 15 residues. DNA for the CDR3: TGTGCCAGCAGTGAAAGAACCCGGGGAGGAAATGAGCAGTTCTTC. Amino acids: CASSERTRGGNEQFF.

CDR3 amino acids: CASSRRPSSYEQYF. The DNA of the CDR3 is TGTGCCAGCAGCCGCCGTCCAAGCTCCTACGAGCAGTACTTC. The chain joins TRBV5-4 to TRBJ2-7; D ambiguous. The V end was cut by 4 bases, the J end by 0 bases, with 11 bases between. Germline CDR1 and CDR2: SGHNT and YYREEE (reference sequence). This CDR3 comprises 14 residues.

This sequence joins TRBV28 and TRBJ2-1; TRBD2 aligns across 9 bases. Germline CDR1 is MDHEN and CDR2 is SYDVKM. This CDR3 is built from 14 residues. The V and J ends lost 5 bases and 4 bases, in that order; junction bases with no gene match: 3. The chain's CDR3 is CASSPAGGYNEQFF. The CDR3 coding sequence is TGTGCCAGCAGTCCGGCGGGAGGGTACAATGAGCAGTTCTTC.

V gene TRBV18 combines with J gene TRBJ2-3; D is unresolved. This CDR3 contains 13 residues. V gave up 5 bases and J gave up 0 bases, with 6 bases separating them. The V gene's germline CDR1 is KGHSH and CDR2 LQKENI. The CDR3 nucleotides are TGTGCCAGCTCAACCCTAAGCACAGATACGCAGTATTTT. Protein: CASSTLSTDTQYF.

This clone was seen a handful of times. CDR3: CASSSAVSISTDTQYF. In DNA form, the CDR3 reads TGCGCCAGCAGCTCTGCCGTCTCGATCAGCACAGATACGCAGTATTTT. The rearrangement uses TRBV5-1 and TRBJ2-3; D remains ambiguous. CDR1 SGHRS and CDR2 YFSETQ come from the germline V gene. The CDR3 is 16 amino acids. Trimming cost V 3 bases and J 0 bases, with 14 bases left between them.

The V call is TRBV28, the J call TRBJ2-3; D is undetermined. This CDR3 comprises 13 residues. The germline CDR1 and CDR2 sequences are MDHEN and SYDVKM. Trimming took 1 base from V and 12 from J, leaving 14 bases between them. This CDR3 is CASSLSPTIRQYF. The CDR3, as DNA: TGTGCCAGCAGTTTATCCCCGACAATACGTCAGTATTTT.

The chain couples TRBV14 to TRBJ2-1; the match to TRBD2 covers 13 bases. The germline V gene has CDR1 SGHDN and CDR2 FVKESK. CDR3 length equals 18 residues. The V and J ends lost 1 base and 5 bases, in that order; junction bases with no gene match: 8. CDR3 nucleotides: TGTGCCAGCAGCCAAGCCCCCTGGACTAGCGGGAGAGACAATGAGCAGTTCTTC. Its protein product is CASSQAPWTSGRDNEQFF.

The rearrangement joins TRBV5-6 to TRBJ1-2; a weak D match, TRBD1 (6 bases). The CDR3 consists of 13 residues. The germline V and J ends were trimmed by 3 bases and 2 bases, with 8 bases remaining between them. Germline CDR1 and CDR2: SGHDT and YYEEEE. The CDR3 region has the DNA TGTGCCAGCAGCTCTGGACAGAACTATGGCTACACCTTC. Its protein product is CASSSGQNYGYTF. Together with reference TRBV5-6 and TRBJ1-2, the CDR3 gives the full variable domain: DAGVTQSPTHLIKTRGQQVTLRCSPKSGHDTVSWYQQALGQGPQFIFQYYEEEERQRGNFPDRFSGHQFPNYSSELNVNALLLGDSALYLCASSSGQNYGYTFGSGTRLTVV.

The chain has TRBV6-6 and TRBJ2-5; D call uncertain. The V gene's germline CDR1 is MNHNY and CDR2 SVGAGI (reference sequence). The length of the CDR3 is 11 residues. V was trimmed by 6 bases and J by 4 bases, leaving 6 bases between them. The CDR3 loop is CASRLGETQYF. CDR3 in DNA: TGTGCCAGCAGACTGGGAGAGACCCAGTACTTC.

The CDR3 region has the DNA TGTGCCAGCAGTCCTACTGGGTGGTCTGGCTACACCTTC. As protein: CASSPTGWSGYTF. V usage is TRBV2 and J usage is TRBJ1-2; D uncertain. Germline assignment: CDR1 SNHLY and CDR2 FYNNEI. V lost 5 bases to trimming and J lost 7 bases, with 14 bases between them. This CDR3 is built from 13 residues.